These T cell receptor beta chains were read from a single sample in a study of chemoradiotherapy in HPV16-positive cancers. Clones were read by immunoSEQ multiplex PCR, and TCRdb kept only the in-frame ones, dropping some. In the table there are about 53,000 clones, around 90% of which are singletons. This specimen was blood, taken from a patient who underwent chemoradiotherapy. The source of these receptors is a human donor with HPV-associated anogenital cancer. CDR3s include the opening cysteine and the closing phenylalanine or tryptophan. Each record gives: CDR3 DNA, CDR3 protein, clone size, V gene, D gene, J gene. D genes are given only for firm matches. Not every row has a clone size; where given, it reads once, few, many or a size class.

cdr3_nt: TGCGCCAGCAGCCCGCTTGGGGAGAATGAGCAGTTCTTC
cdr3_aa: CASSPLGENEQFF
clone_size: -
v_call: TRBV5-1
d_call: -
j_call: TRBJ2-1

cdr3_nt: TGTGCCAGCAGTTTAGTCGGTGGCTATGGCTACACCTTC
cdr3_aa: CASSLVGGYGYTF
clone_size: -
v_call: TRBV6-5
d_call: -
j_call: TRBJ1-2

cdr3_nt: TGCGCCAGCAGTTTAACAGGGGGTAGCAATCAGCCCCAGCATTTT
cdr3_aa: CASSLTGGSNQPQHF
clone_size: once
v_call: TRBV5-1
d_call: TRBD1
j_call: TRBJ1-5

cdr3_nt: TGCAGCGTTGAAGTTGGTGCAGTCGGGATAAAGGTCACAGATACGCAGTATTTT
cdr3_aa: CSVEVGAVGIKVTDTQYF
clone_size: -
v_call: TRBV29-1
d_call: -
j_call: TRBJ2-3

cdr3_nt: TGTGCCAGCAGCTACCTTGACAGGGGGCGTATAGCTTTCTTT
cdr3_aa: CASSYLDRGRIAFF
clone_size: -
v_call: TRBV7-9
d_call: TRBD1
j_call: TRBJ1-1

cdr3_nt: TGTGCCACCAGCAGTCCCGGGCAGCGGGAGTACGAGCAGTACTTC
cdr3_aa: CATSSPGQREYEQYF
clone_size: once
v_call: TRBV15
d_call: TRBD2
j_call: TRBJ2-7

cdr3_nt: TGTGCCAGCAGTGAATCGGGAAATCAGCCCCAGCATTTT
cdr3_aa: CASSESGNQPQHF
clone_size: -
v_call: TRBV6-1
d_call: -
j_call: TRBJ1-5

cdr3_nt: TGTGCCAGCAGTTACGGTACAGGTCCCAACACTGAAGCTTTCTTT
cdr3_aa: CASSYGTGPNTEAFF
clone_size: -
v_call: TRBV6-6
d_call: -
j_call: TRBJ1-1

cdr3_nt: TGTGCCAGCAGTCGGGACGGGACGGTCTGGGGAGGCTACACCTTC
cdr3_aa: CASSRDGTVWGGYTF
clone_size: -
v_call: TRBV2
d_call: -
j_call: TRBJ1-2

cdr3_nt: TGTGCCAGCTCACCACTGACGGGCCCTCTGGCCGAGCAGTACTTC
cdr3_aa: CASSPLTGPLAEQYF
clone_size: -
v_call: TRBV18
d_call: -
j_call: TRBJ2-7

cdr3_nt: TGCGCCAGCGCTGCCCCGGGCTTCTACAATGAGCAGTTCTTC
cdr3_aa: CASAAPGFYNEQFF
clone_size: -
v_call: TRBV5-1
d_call: -
j_call: TRBJ2-1

cdr3_nt: TGCGCCAGCAGCCAAGCGGGGACTAGCGGTCTCTACGAGCAGTACTTC
cdr3_aa: CASSQAGTSGLYEQYF
clone_size: -
v_call: TRBV4-3
d_call: TRBD2
j_call: TRBJ2-7

cdr3_nt: TGTGCCAGCAGTTGGGGACGGGGGGACTACAATGAGCAGTTCTTC
cdr3_aa: CASSWGRGDYNEQFF
clone_size: -
v_call: TRBV6-5
d_call: TRBD2
j_call: TRBJ2-1

cdr3_nt: TGCGCCAGCAGCCAAGCGTTGCCATATAATTCACCCCTCCACTTT
cdr3_aa: CASSQALPYNSPLHF
clone_size: -
v_call: TRBV4-1
d_call: -
j_call: TRBJ1-6

cdr3_nt: TGTGCCAGCTCACCCCTTGGGGGGAGCAATCAGCCCCAGCATTTT
cdr3_aa: CASSPLGGSNQPQHF
clone_size: few
v_call: TRBV18
d_call: -
j_call: TRBJ1-5

cdr3_nt: TGTGCCAGCAGCCTCCAGTGGGGGTCGGGCGCTGGAAACACCATATATTTT
cdr3_aa: CASSLQWGSGAGNTIYF
clone_size: -
v_call: TRBV9
d_call: -
j_call: TRBJ1-3

cdr3_nt: TGTGCCAGCAGCGGAGGGACAGCGGATTCACCCCTCCACTTT
cdr3_aa: CASSGGTADSPLHF
clone_size: -
v_call: TRBV5-6
d_call: TRBD1
j_call: TRBJ1-6

cdr3_nt: TGTGCCAGCTCACCGGGGACAGGGGGAATGGGAGAGACCCAGTACTTC
cdr3_aa: CASSPGTGGMGETQYF
clone_size: -
v_call: TRBV18
d_call: TRBD1
j_call: TRBJ2-5

cdr3_nt: TGTGCCAGCAGCTTGGGAGGAGGCGGGGCCCCGGGGGACATTCAGTACTTC
cdr3_aa: CASSLGGGGAPGDIQYF
clone_size: -
v_call: TRBV7-2
d_call: -
j_call: TRBJ2-4

cdr3_nt: TGCGCCAGCAGCGAGGGGGCCTCTGGAAACACCATATATTTT
cdr3_aa: CASSEGASGNTIYF
clone_size: -
v_call: TRBV5-1
d_call: TRBD1
j_call: TRBJ1-3

cdr3_nt: TGTGCCAGCAGTGGGACAGGGGGCGGGTCCTACGAGCAGTACTTC
cdr3_aa: CASSGTGGGSYEQYF
clone_size: -
v_call: TRBV6-5
d_call: TRBD1
j_call: TRBJ2-7